This T cell receptor (beta chain) was captured in a study of blood T cell repertoires in COVID-19. Study-wide background: Cohort 3 donors were reported recovered after two negative PCRs, clearance, or symptom resolution.

Authors' processing steps: By means of reference gene primer amplification, nucleated cell counts were estimated. The data were produced by immunoSEQ multiplex PCR, yet TCRdb's version contains in-frame clones alone and is incomplete. V, J and clone size are those of that table, while D and trimming were read from the DNA. The sample has fewer than 250,000 clones; 86% are singletons. The study recruited people aged roughly 18 to 100 years across around 24 US areas. Self-reported history from a screening survey and questionnaire set each donor's cohort. With V trimmed by 0 bases and J by 7 bases, 11 bases remained unmatched. Germline CDR1 is KGHSY and CDR2 is FQNENV. The CDR3 extends over 16 amino acids.

The clonotype was recovered from a woman aged 40 to 50 in a cohort exposed to, infected with or recovered from COVID-19 (not recorded which). The sample consisted of PBMCs or T cells enriched from blood (not recorded which). The rearrangement uses TRBV16 and TRBJ1-2, with 7 bases matching TRBD1. This CDR3 reads CASSQSTEGAILGYTF. The CDR3 DNA follows: TGTGCCAGCAGCCAATCAACCGAGGGGGCGATTCTTGGCTACACCTTC.